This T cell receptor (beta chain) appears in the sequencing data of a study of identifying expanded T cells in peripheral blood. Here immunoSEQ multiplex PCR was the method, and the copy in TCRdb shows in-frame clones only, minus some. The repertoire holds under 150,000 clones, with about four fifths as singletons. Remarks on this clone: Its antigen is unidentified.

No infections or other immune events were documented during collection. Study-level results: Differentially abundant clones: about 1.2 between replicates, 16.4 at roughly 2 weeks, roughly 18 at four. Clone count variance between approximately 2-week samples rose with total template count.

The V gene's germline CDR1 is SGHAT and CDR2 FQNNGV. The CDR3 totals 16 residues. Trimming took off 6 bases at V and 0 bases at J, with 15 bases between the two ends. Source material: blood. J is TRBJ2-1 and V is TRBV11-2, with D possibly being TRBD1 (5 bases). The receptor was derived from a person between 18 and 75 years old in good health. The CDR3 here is CASRSNRISSYNEQFF. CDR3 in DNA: TGTGCCAGCAGATCCAACAGGATTAGCTCCTACAATGAGCAGTTCTTC.